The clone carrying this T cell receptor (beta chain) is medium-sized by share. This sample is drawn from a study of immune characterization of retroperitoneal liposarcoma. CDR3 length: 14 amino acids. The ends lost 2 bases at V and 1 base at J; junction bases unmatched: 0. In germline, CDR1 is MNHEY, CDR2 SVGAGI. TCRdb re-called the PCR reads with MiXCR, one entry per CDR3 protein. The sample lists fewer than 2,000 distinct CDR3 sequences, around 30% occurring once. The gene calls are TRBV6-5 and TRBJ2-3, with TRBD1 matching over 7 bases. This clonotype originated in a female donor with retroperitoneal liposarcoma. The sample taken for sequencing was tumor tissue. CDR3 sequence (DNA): TGTGCCAGCAGTTACGGACAGGGCACAGATACGCAGTATTTT. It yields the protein CASSYGQGTDTQYF.